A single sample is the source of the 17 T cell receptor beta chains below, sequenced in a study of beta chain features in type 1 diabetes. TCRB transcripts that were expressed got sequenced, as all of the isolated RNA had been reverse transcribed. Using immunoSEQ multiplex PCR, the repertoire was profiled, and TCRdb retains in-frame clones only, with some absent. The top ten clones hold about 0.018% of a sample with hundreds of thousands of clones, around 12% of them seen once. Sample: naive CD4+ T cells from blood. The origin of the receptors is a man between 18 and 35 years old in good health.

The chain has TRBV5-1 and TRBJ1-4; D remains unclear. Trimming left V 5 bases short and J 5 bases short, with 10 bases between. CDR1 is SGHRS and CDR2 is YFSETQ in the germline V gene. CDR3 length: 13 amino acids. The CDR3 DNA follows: TGCGCCAGCAGGGAGAGGGTGAATGAAAAACTGTTTTTT. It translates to CASRERVNEKLFF.

The CDR3 here is CASSLRSGYTF. In nucleotides, the CDR3 is TGTGCCAGCAGTCTCAGGTCGGGCTACACCTTC. The chain recombines TRBV28 with TRBJ1-2; D is ambiguous. V lost 5 bases and J lost 8, with 9 bases in between. This CDR3 contains 11 residues. CDR1 is MDHEN and CDR2 is SYDVKM in the germline V gene.

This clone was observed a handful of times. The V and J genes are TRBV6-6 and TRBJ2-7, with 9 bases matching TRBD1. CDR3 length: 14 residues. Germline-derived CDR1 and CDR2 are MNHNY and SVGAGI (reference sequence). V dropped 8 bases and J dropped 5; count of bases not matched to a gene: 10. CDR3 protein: CASQFGQGFHEQYF. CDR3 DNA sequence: TGTGCCAGCCAATTCGGACAGGGGTTCCACGAGCAGTACTTC.

This chain's CDR3 is CASSDAGGASSYTF. CDR3 DNA: TGTGCCAGCAGTGATGCCGGGGGGGCGAGTAGCTACACCTTC. The rearrangement joins TRBV6-5 to TRBJ1-2, with D tentatively TRBD1 (6 bases). Germline loops: CDR1 MNHEY, CDR2 SVGAGI. There are 14 residues in the CDR3. Trimming cost V 5 bases and J 9 bases, with 19 bases left between them.

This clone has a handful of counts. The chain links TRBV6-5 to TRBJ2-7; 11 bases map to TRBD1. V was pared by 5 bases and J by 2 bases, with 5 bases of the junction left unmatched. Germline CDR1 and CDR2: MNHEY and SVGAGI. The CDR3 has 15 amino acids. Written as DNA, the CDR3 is TGTGCCAGCAGTAAACCGGGACAGGGGGCCTACGAGCAGTACTTC. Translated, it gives CASSKPGQGAYEQYF.

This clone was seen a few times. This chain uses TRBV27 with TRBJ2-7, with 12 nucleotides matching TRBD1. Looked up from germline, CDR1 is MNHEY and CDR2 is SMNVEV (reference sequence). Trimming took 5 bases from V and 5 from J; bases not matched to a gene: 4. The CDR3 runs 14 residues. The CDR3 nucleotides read TGTGCCAGCAGTACGGGACAGGGGGCCCACGAGCAGTACTTC. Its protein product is CASSTGQGAHEQYF.

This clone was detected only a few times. CDR3 in amino acids: CASSLGVGQTEAFF. CDR3 bases: TGTGCCAGCAGCTTGGGTGTGGGCCAGACTGAAGCTTTCTTT. The chain couples TRBV5-6 to TRBJ1-1; the D is unclear. Trimming cost V 0 bases and J 5 bases, with 11 bases left between them. CDR1 and CDR2 (germline): SGHDT, YYEEEE. The CDR3 has 14 amino acids.

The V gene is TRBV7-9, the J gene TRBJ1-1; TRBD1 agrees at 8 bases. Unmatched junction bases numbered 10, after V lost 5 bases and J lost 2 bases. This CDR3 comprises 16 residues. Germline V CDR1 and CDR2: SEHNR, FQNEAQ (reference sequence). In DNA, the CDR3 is TGTGCCAGCAGCGGAAGGACAGGGCCCCTCAACACTGAAGCTTTCTTT. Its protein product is CASSGRTGPLNTEAFF.

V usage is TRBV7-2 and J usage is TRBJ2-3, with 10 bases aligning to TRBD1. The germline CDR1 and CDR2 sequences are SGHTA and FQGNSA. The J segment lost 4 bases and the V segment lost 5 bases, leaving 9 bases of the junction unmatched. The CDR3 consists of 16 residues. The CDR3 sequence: CASSRTGTGVPDTQYF. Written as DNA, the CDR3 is TGTGCCAGCAGCCGGACCGGGACAGGGGTCCCAGATACGCAGTATTTT.

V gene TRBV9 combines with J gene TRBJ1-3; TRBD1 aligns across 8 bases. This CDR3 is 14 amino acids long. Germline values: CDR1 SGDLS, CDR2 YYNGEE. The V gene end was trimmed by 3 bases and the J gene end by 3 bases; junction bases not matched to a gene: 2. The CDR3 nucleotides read TGTGCCAGCAGCGCAGGGGGCTTTGGAAACACCATATATTTT. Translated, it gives CASSAGGFGNTIYF.

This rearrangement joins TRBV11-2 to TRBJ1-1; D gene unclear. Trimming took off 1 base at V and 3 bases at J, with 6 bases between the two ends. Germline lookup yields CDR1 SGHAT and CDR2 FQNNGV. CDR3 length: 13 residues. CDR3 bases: TGTGCCAGCAGCTTAGCTCTCTACACTGAAGCTTTCTTT. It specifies CASSLALYTEAFF.

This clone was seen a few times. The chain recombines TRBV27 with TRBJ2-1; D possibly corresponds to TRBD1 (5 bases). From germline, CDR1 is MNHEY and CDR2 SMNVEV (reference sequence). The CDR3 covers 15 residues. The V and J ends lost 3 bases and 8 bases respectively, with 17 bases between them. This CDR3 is CASSFRTTQGDEQFF. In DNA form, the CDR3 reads TGTGCCAGCAGTTTCCGGACAACACAAGGCGATGAGCAGTTCTTC.

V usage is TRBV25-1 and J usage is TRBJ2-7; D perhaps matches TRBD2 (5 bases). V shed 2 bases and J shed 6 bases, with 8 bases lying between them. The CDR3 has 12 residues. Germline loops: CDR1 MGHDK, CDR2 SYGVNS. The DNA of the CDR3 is TGTGCCAGCAGTGAACGAGGGTTCGAGCAGTACTTC. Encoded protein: CASSERGFEQYF.

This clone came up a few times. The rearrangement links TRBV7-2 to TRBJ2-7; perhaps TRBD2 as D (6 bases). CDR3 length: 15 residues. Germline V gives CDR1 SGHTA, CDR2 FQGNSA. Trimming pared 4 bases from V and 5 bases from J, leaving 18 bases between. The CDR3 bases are TGTGCCAGCAGCTCCCCGGACCGGGGGTCCCACGAGCAGTACTTC. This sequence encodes CASSSPDRGSHEQYF.

The CDR3 reads CASSDFFVGGYTF. Written as DNA, the CDR3 is TGTGCCAGCAGTGACTTCTTTGTTGGCGGCTACACCTTC. The chain uses TRBV6-1 and TRBJ1-2; D gene uncertain. The CDR3 has 13 residues. CDR1 and CDR2 from the germline V gene are MNHNS and SASEGT. V lost 3 bases and J 8 bases, leaving 13 bases between the germline ends.

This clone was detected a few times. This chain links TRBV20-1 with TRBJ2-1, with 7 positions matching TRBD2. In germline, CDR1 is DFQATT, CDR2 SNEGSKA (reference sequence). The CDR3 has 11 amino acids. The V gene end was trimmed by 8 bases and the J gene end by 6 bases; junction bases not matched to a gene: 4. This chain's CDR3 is CSQAGSNEQFF. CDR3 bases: TGCAGTCAAGCGGGAAGCAATGAGCAGTTCTTC.

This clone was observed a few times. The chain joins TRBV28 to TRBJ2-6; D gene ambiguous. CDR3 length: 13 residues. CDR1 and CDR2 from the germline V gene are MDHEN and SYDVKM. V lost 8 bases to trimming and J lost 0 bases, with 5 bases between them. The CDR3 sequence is CASRASGANVLTF. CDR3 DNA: TGTGCCAGCCGAGCCTCTGGGGCCAACGTCCTGACTTTC.